This T cell receptor (beta chain) is drawn from a study of T cell changes during pregnancy in multiple sclerosis. Clones were read by immunoSEQ multiplex PCR, and TCRdb kept only the in-frame ones, dropping some. The data contain tens of thousands of clones, 90% to 95% of them singletons. The sequences come from peripheral blood, collected in the second trimester of pregnancy. This TCR was sampled from a female donor in good health, enrolled as a control in a pregnancy study.

The CDR3 is CASSLGVTLGGTDTQYF. The CDR3 DNA sequence: TGCGCCAGCAGCTTGGGAGTCACCCTTGGAGGCACAGATACGCAGTATTTT. The rearrangement uses TRBV5-1 and TRBJ2-3; no reliable D call. V lost 0 bases and J 1 base, leaving 15 bases between the germline ends. The germline gives CDR1 SGHRS, CDR2 YFSETQ. This CDR3 contains 17 residues.